These 17 T cell receptor beta chains originate from one sample sequenced in a study of T cell responses to AZD1222 COVID-19 vaccine. Sequencing used immunoSEQ multiplex PCR; TCRdb keeps in-frame clones, though not all of them. This sample carries more than 65,000 clones, 60% to 80% of them seen once, and the ten largest clones take over 20%. The sample in question was peripheral blood, obtained on day 0 of AZD1222 vaccination. The receptors stem from an adult in good health.

The J gene is TRBJ2-7, the V gene TRBV5-6; TRBD2 agrees at 13 bases. The junction had 9 bases not matched to a gene; V was cut back by 5 bases and J by 4 bases. Germline V lookup: CDR1 SGHDT, CDR2 YYEEEE. This CDR3 has 16 residues. The CDR3 region is CASRPRGLAGIYEQYF. CDR3 DNA: TGTGCCAGCAGGCCCCGGGGACTAGCGGGAATATACGAGCAGTACTTC.

The chain employs TRBV10-2 and TRBJ1-1; D unclear. This CDR3 is 12 amino acids long. Trimming shortened V by 7 bases and J by 3 bases, and 9 bases separated the two germline ends. CDR1 and CDR2 from the germline V gene are WSHSY and SAAADI. In DNA form, the CDR3 reads TGCGCCAGCACCGACGCAGACACTGAAGCTTTCTTT. Encoded protein: CASTDADTEAFF.

Remarks on this clone: This CDR3 is also generated by other DNA sequences in the sample. The chain couples TRBV11-2 to TRBJ2-7, with D possibly matching TRBD1 (5 bases). From germline, CDR1 is SGHAT and CDR2 FQNNGV. This CDR3 has 13 residues. V was pared by 2 bases and J by 4 bases, with 9 bases between. The CDR3: CASSLSSGYEQYF. CDR3 sequence (DNA): TGTGCCAGCAGCTTATCTTCAGGGTACGAGCAGTACTTC.

The chain employs TRBV6-2 or TRBV6-3 and TRBJ1-1; D not resolved. This CDR3 has 11 amino acids. Germline CDR1 and CDR2: MNHEY and SVGEGT. The V end lost 5 bases, the J end lost 8 bases, and 9 bases lay between the germline ends. Here the CDR3 reads CASSEGREAFF. DNA for the CDR3: TGTGCCAGCAGTGAGGGCCGAGAAGCTTTCTTT.

For the CDR3, the DNA is TGCGCCAGCAGTGAAAGTGGAGGGGGGCCGTTTGGCGAGCAGTACTTC. Translation gives CASSESGGGPFGEQYF. The chain has TRBV10-2 and TRBJ2-7; either TRBD1 or TRBD2 may supply D (6 bases each). The CDR3 has 16 amino acids. CDR1 and CDR2 from the germline V gene are WSHSY and SAAADI. V shed 3 bases and J shed 6 bases, with 21 bases lying between them.

The rearrangement joins TRBV4-2 to TRBJ2-2; no reliable D call. The CDR3 is made up of 13 amino acids. Germline V gene data show CDR1 as LGHNA and CDR2 as YNFKEQ. V lost 8 bases, J lost 3 bases, and 10 bases lay in between. Here the CDR3 reads CASARLDTGELFF. The CDR3 DNA follows: TGTGCCAGCGCCAGACTTGACACCGGGGAGCTGTTTTTT.

V and J are TRBV10-3 and TRBJ2-3; D remains ambiguous. CDR1 and CDR2 from the germline V gene are ENHRY and SYGVKD. V was pared by 6 bases and J by 2 bases, with 12 bases between. The CDR3 sequence is 14 residues long. This CDR3 reads CAISPGSHTDTQYF. CDR3 nucleotides: TGTGCCATCAGCCCCGGGTCCCACACAGATACGCAGTATTTT.

The gene calls are TRBV13 and TRBJ1-2; D unclear. V was pared by 0 bases and J by 5 bases, with 10 bases between. Germline CDR1 is PRHDT and CDR2 is FYEKMQ (reference sequence). There are 14 residues in the CDR3. Here the CDR3 reads CASSLGPGNYGYTF. The CDR3 DNA reads as TGTGCCAGCAGCTTAGGCCCGGGTAATTATGGCTACACCTTC.

This sequence joins TRBV6-5 and TRBJ2-7; 7 bases map to TRBD2. The CDR3 runs to 16 residues. Germline V gene lookup returns CDR1 MNHEY and CDR2 SVGAGI. V gave up 2 bases and J gave up 5 bases; unmatched junction bases: 12. CDR3 residues: CASSYVWAEGGDEQYF. The DNA for the CDR3 is TGTGCCAGCAGTTACGTTTGGGCAGAGGGAGGGGACGAGCAGTACTTC.

The chain is built from TRBV29-1 and TRBJ2-2; D is ambiguous. There are 14 residues in the CDR3. Trimming left V 2 bases short and J 1 base short, with 8 bases between. Per the germline V gene, CDR1 is SQVTM and CDR2 is ANQGSEA. The CDR3 spells CSVEMSMNTGELFF. The CDR3 DNA sequence: TGCAGCGTTGAAATGAGTATGAACACCGGGGAGCTGTTTTTT.

This chain connects TRBV3-1 (or the pseudogene TRBV3-2) to TRBJ1-1; D is unclear. Germline CDR1 and CDR2: LGHDT and YNNKEL (reference sequence). Trimming stripped 5 bases from V and 3 bases from J, with 13 bases between. The CDR3 sequence is 14 residues long. The CDR3: CASSSTTSHTEAFF. In DNA form, the CDR3 reads TGTGCCAGCAGCTCAACTACATCCCACACTGAAGCTTTCTTT.

The chain couples TRBV7-9 to TRBJ1-6; 9 positions match TRBD1. From germline, CDR1 is SEHNR and CDR2 FQNEAQ (reference sequence). J gave up 8 bases and V 4 bases, and 6 bases lay outside the gene matches. CDR3 length: 15 amino acids. The CDR3 protein is CASSWGTGSYSPLHF. CDR3 in DNA: TGTGCCAGCAGCTGGGGGACAGGGAGCTATTCACCCCTCCACTTT.

The V call is TRBV5-1, the J call TRBJ1-4; 7 positions match TRBD1. Germline V lookup: CDR1 SGHRS, CDR2 YFSETQ. This CDR3 region has 16 residues. Trimming at V came to 4 bases and at J to 3 bases, leaving 9 bases not matched to a gene. In nucleotides, the CDR3 is TGCGCCAGCAGCCAGTCAGGGGGGGCTGCTAATGAAAAACTGTTTTTT. Translated, it gives CASSQSGGAANEKLFF.

The rearrangement links TRBV14 to TRBJ2-1; 7 positions agree with TRBD1. The trim removed 0 bases at V and 4 bases at J, leaving 9 bases unmatched. This CDR3 comprises 17 residues. Germline V gives CDR1 SGHDN, CDR2 FVKESK. CDR3 sequence reads: CASSQDANRGPYNEQFF. CDR3 nucleotides: TGTGCCAGCAGCCAAGATGCAAACAGGGGCCCTTACAATGAGCAGTTCTTC.

This chain uses TRBV18 with TRBJ2-3, with D possibly being TRBD2 (6 bases). In germline, CDR1 is KGHSH, CDR2 LQKENI. The CDR3 covers 19 residues. Between the trimmed V and J ends, which lost 3 bases and 1 base, there was a span of 23 bases. The CDR3 DNA reads TGTGCCAGCTCACCCCAGCCCGGCCTAGCGAGTGGGGGCACAGATACGCAGTATTTT. Its protein product is CASSPQPGLASGGTDTQYF.

The chain employs TRBV4-3 and TRBJ2-3; the D is unclear. The V and J ends lost 3 bases and 2 bases respectively, with 9 bases between them. Germline loops: CDR1 LGHNA, CDR2 YSLEER. This CDR3 contains 14 residues. CDR3 protein: CASSQGSFTDTQYF. The CDR3 bases are TGCGCCAGCAGCCAGGGTTCTTTCACAGATACGCAGTATTTT.

The chain links TRBV18 to TRBJ2-1; TRBD1 agrees at 7 bases. V dropped 4 bases and J dropped 2; count of bases not matched to a gene: 2. The germline CDR1 and CDR2 sequences are KGHSH and LQKENI. The CDR3 spans 14 residues. CDR3 DNA: TGTGCCAGCTCACAGGGACAGACCTACAATGAGCAGTTCTTC. Its translation: CASSQGQTYNEQFF.